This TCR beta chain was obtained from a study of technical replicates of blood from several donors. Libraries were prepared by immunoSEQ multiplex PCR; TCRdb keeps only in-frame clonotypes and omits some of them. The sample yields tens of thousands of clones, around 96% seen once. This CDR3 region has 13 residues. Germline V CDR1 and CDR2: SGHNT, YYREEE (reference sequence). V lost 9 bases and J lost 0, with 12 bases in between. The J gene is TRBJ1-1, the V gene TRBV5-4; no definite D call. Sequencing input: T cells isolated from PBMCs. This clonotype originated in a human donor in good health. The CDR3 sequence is CATLSQVNTEAFF. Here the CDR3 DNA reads TGTGCCACACTGAGTCAGGTGAACACTGAAGCTTTCTTT.